This T cell receptor (beta chain) was captured by sequencing in a study of blood T cell repertoires in COVID-19. The overall study: Samples of COVID-19 (acute and convalescent) were obtained from the United States, Italy and Spain.

This CDR3 comprises 14 residues. Germline V gene sequence: CDR1 MNHEY, CDR2 SMNVEV (reference sequence). V lost 4 bases to trimming and J lost 6 bases; unmatched junction nucleotides: 3. Data came from immunoSEQ multiplex PCR; TCRdb stores just in-frame clones and leaves some out. The sample carries roughly 250,000 clones, roughly 80% recorded once. Input material: peripheral blood. This chain links TRBV27 with TRBJ1-6; 7 bases align to TRBD1. This sequence originates from a woman over 75 with acute or convalescent COVID-19. CDR3 nucleotide sequence: TGTGCCAGCAGTTACAGGGGCCCTAATTCACCCCTCCACTTT. Its protein is CASSYRGPNSPLHF.